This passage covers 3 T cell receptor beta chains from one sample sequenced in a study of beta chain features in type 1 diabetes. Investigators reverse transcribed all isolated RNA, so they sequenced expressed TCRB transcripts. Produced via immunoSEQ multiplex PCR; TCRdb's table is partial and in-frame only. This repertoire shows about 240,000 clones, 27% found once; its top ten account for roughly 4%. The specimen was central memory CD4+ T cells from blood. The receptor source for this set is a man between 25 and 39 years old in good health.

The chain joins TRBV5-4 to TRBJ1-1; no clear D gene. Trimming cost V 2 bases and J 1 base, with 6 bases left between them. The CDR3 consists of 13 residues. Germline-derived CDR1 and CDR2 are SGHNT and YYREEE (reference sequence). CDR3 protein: CASSFDGNTEAFF. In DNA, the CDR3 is TGTGCCAGCAGCTTTGATGGGAACACTGAAGCTTTCTTT.

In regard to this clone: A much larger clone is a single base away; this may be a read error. The DNA for the CDR3 is TGTGCCTGGAGCCGGGGAGCGCTAGCCAAAAACATTCAGTACTTC. Amino acids: CAWSRGALAKNIQYF. The chain links TRBV30 to TRBJ2-4, with D maybe TRBD2 (5 bases). The CDR3 spans 15 residues. Looked up from germline, CDR1 is GTSNPN and CDR2 is SVGIG (reference sequence). V lost 3 bases to trimming and J lost 0 bases, with 12 bases between them.

CDR3 sequence (DNA): TGCGCCAGCAGGATGTCCACAGGAGTTTACAATGAGCAGTTCTTC. This gives the protein CASRMSTGVYNEQFF. The genes are TRBV5-1 and TRBJ2-1; a possible D gene is TRBD1 (5 bases). V was trimmed by 5 bases and J by 4 bases, leaving 16 bases between them. The CDR3 runs to 15 residues. Germline V gives CDR1 SGHRS, CDR2 YFSETQ.